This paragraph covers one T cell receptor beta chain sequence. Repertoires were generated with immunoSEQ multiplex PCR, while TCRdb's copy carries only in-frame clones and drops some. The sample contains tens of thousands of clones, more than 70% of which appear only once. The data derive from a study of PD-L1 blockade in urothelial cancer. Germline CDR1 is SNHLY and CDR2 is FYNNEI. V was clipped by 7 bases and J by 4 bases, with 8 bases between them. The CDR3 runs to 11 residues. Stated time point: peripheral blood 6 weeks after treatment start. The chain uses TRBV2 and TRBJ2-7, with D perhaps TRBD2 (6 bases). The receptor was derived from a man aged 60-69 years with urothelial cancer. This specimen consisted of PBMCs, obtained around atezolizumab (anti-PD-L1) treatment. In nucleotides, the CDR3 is TGTGCCAGCATTGGGGGGTACGAGCAGTACTTC. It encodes CASIGGYEQYF.